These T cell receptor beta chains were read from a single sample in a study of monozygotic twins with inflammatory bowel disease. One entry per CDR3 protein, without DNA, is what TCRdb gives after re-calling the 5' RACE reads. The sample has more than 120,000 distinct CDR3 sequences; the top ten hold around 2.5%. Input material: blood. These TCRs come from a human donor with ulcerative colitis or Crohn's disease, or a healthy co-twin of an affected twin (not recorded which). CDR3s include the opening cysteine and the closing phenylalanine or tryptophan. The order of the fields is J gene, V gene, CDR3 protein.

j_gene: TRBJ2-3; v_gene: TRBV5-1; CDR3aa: CASSPVRGRETDTQYF
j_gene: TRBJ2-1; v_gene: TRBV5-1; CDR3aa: CASSLGSTRGEQFF
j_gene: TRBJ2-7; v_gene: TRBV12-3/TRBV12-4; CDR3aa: CASRGLPYEQYF
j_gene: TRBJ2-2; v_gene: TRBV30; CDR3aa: CAWSVPPNTGELFF
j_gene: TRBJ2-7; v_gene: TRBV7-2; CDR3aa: CASSLAGADYEQYF
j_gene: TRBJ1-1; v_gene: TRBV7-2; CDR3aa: CASSLVRGKTEAFF
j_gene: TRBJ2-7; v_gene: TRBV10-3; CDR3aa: CAISESTSSGVQYF
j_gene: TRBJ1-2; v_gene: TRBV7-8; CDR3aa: CASSQPGKALEDGYTF
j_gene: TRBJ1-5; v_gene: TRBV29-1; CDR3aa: CSVVPGGSNQPQHF
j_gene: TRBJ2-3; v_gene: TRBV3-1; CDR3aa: CASSHGLGYTDTQYF
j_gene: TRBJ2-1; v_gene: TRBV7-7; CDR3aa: CASSLASGGPSPLNEQFF
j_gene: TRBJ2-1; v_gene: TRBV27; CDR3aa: CASSQNGGPYNEQFF
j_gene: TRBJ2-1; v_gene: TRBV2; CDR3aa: CASSLLSSYNEQFF
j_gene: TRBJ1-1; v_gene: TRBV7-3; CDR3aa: CASSLDGPNTEAFF
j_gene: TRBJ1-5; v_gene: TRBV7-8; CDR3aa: CASSLDEQGTQPQHF
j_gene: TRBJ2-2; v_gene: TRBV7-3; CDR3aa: CASSYGWGQEGTGELFF
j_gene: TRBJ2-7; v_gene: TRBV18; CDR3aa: CASSPDSLFSGYEQYF
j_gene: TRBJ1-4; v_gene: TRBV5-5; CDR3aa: CASSAIPGYNEKLFF
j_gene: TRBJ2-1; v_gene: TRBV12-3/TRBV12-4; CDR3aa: CASSRQAVHNEQFF
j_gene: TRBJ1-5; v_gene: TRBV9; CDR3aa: CASSVGTGESNQPQHF
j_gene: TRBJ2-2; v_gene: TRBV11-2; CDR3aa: CASTPGSLANTGELFF
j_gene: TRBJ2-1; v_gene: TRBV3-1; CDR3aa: CASSPDSGGASYNEQFF
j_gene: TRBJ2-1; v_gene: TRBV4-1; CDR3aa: CASSPGIYNEQFF
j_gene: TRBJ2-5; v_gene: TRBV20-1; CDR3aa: CSASPGAASQETQYF
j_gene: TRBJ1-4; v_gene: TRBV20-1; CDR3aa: CSARDGGRPLWDREKLFF
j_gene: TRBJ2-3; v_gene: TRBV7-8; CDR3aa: CASSLIAGARTDTQYF
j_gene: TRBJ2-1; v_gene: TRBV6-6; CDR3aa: CASSRDSSYNEQFF
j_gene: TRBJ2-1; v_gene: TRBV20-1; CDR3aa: CSARRGESYNEQFF
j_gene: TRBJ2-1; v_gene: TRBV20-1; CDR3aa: CSARGRLSYNEQFF
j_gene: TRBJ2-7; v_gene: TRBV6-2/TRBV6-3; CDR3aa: CASGTAGISGYEQYF
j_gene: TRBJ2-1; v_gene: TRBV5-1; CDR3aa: CASTMDRVNEQFF
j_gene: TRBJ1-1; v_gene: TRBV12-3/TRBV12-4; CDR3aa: CASSLTGVRTEAFF
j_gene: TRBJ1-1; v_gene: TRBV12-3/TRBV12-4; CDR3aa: CASSFSLGGGTEAFF
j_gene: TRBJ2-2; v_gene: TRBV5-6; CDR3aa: CASSRGQGTGELFF
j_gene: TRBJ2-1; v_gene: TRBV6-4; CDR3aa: CASSDSGLAVPRMFF
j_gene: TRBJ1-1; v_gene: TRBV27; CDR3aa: CASSNPGQGRTEAFF